Listed below are T cell receptor beta chains from one sample, sequenced in a study of human T cells and chemical hapten exposure. TCRdb used MiXCR to reprocess the RACE reads, holding one entry per CDR3 protein. The sample holds 270,000 or so distinct CDR3 sequences, roughly 7.7% seen once. The sequences come from whole blood, collected in connection with sensitization to the hapten diphenylcyclopropenone (DPC). These receptors were taken from a man between 18 and 35 years old with alopecia areata. Some clones in this sample may be carry-over from other donors' samples. Each CDR3 is given with its conserved first and last residue. A D gene is named only where the DNA matches it firmly. Clone size appears in some rows only: once, few, many, or a class for an expanded clone.

TRBV2	TRBD2	TRBJ2-4	NA	TGTGCCAGCCTTAACGGGAGGGGAGCCAAAAACATTCAGTACTTC	CASLNGRGAKNIQYF
TRBV27	NA	TRBJ1-3	many	TGTGCCAGCACCGACACCCGCTCTGGAAACACCATATATTTT	CASTDTRSGNTIYF
TRBV7-2	NA	TRBJ1-2	many	TGTGCCAGCAGCCTAACAGACAGCTATGGCTACACCTTC	CASSLTDSYGYTF
TRBV7-3	TRBD1	TRBJ1-5	many	TGTGCCAGCAGCGCACACAAGACAGGGTTGCGCAATCAGCCCCAGCATTTT	CASSAHKTGLRNQPQHF
TRBV5-1	NA	TRBJ1-6	NA	TGCGCCAGCAGCTCTACAGGGCAAGAATTCTCACCCCTCCACTTT	CASSSTGQEFSPLHF
TRBV4-2	NA	TRBJ2-5	many	TGTGCCAGCAGCCAAGCATCGGGACTGAACCAAGAGACCCAGTACTTC	CASSQASGLNQETQYF
TRBV12-3/TRBV12-4	NA	TRBJ2-2	few	TGTGCCAGCAGGAGGTCGACCGGGGAGCTGTTTTTT	CASRRSTGELFF
TRBV2	NA	TRBJ2-7	few	TGTGCCAGCAGTCAAACAGTATCCTACGAGCAGTACTTC	CASSQTVSYEQYF
TRBV11-2	NA	TRBJ1-1	many	TGTGCCAGCAGGGCCCGGGGGCTAAACACTGAAGCTTTCTTT	CASRARGLNTEAFF
TRBV7-2	NA	TRBJ2-5	many	TGTGCCAGCAGCTTAGCGGACGGCCAAGAGACCCAGTACTTC	CASSLADGQETQYF
TRBV28	NA	TRBJ2-2	few	TGTGCCAGCAGTCAGGGAGCGTTCGGGCCGAACACCGGGGAGCTGTTTTTT	CASSQGAFGPNTGELFF
TRBV20-1	NA	TRBJ1-1	NA	TGCAGTGCGTTCAGGGTGTCGGCTTTCTTT	CSAFRVSAFF
TRBV27	TRBD1	TRBJ2-3	NA	TGTGCCAGCAGTTACCTGCCGGGACAGGAACCAGATACGCAGTATTTT	CASSYLPGQEPDTQYF
TRBV29-1	NA	TRBJ2-1	NA	TGCAGCGTTCAGCGTCCCAGGGTCGAAAATGAGCAGTTCTTC	CSVQRPRVENEQFF
TRBV5-1	NA	TRBJ2-7	many	TGCGCCAGCAGCTCCCAGTGGGGCGAGCAGTACTTC	CASSSQWGEQYF
TRBV9	TRBD2	TRBJ2-5	NA	TGTGCCAGCAGCGGACTATTGCGGGGGTCAGAGACCCAGTACTTC	CASSGLLRGSETQYF
TRBV6-2/TRBV6-3	NA	TRBJ1-6	NA	TGTGCCAGCAGTTACGTCCGACGGAGCTCCTATAATTCACCCCTCCACTTT	CASSYVRRSSYNSPLHF
TRBV6-2/TRBV6-3	NA	TRBJ1-5	NA	TGTGCCAGCAGAACACCGAGCAATCAGCCCCAGCATTTT	CASRTPSNQPQHF
TRBV7-9	NA	TRBJ1-6	few	TGTGCCAGCCGCGGTAGTAGCTCCTATAATTCACCCCTCCACTTT	CASRGSSSYNSPLHF
TRBV18	TRBD1	TRBJ2-5	many	TGTGCCAGCTCCCTATGGACAGGGGACCAAGAGACCCAGTACTTC	CASSLWTGDQETQYF
TRBV10-3	NA	TRBJ2-5	NA	TGTGCCACTGGGGCCCCCAGGGGAGAGACCCAGTACTTC	CATGAPRGETQYF
TRBV9	NA	TRBJ1-5	many	TGTGCCAGCAGCGTAAGGGGTCGTCAGCCCCAGCATTTT	CASSVRGRQPQHF
TRBV5-1	NA	TRBJ2-3	few	TGCGCCAGCAGGGCGGGGAGCTACACAGATACGCAGTATTTT	CASRAGSYTDTQYF